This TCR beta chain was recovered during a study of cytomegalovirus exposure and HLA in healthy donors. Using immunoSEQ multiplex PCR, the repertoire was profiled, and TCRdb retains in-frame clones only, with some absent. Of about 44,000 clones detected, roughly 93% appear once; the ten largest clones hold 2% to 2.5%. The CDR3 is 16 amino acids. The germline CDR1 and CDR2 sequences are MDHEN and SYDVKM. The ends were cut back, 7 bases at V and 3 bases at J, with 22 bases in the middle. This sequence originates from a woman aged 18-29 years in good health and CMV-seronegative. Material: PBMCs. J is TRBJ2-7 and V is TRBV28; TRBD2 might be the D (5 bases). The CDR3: CASILRGPGGVYEQYF. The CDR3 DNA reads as TGTGCCAGCATCCTTCGAGGCCCAGGAGGTGTCTACGAGCAGTACTTC. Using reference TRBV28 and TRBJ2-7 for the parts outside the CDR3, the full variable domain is DVKVTQSSRYLVKRTGEKVFLECVQDMDHENMFWYRQDPGLGLRLIYFSYDVKMKEKGDIPEGYSVSREKKERFSLILESASTNQTSMYLCASILRGPGGVYEQYFGPGTRLTVT.